The 32 T cell receptor beta chains presented below share a single source sample, sequenced in a study of T cell responses to AZD1222 COVID-19 vaccine. Sequencing was performed with immunoSEQ multiplex PCR; in TCRdb, only in-frame clones are kept and a portion is missing. The table shows 110,000 to 150,000 clones, with over 85% occurring only once. Specimen: peripheral blood, collected on day 0 of MenACWY control vaccination. These receptors all come from an adult in good health.

The V and J genes are TRBV27 and TRBJ2-3; TRBD2 aligns across 11 bases. V gave up 3 bases and J gave up 0 bases; unmatched junction bases: 2. This CDR3 spans 16 amino acids. Germline CDR1 MNHEY, CDR2 SMNVEV (reference sequence). In DNA, the CDR3 is TGTGCCAGCAGTTTCTTAGCGGGGGGGAGCACAGATACGCAGTATTTT. Its translation: CASSFLAGGSTDTQYF.

This chain uses TRBV5-1 with TRBJ1-1; D gene ambiguous. The ends were cut back, 3 bases at V and 0 bases at J, with 9 bases in the middle. The CDR3 spans 14 residues. Germline V CDR1 and CDR2: SGHRS, YFSETQ. The CDR3 region is CASSSDGMNTEAFF. The CDR3 region has the DNA TGCGCCAGCAGCTCCGACGGTATGAACACTGAAGCTTTCTTT. Full variable domain (outside the CDR3, taken from reference TRBV5-1 and TRBJ1-1): KAGVTQTPRYLIKTRGQQVTLSCSPISGHRSVSWYQQTPGQGLQFLFEYFSETQRNKGNFPGRFSGRQFSNSRSEMNVSTLELGDSALYLCASSSDGMNTEAFFGQGTRLTVV.

The CDR3 is CASSLGLAGAYNEQFF. In DNA form, the CDR3 reads TGCGCCAGCAGCTTGGGACTAGCGGGTGCGTACAATGAGCAGTTCTTC. This chain uses TRBV5-1 with TRBJ2-1; 10 positions agree with TRBD2. V lost 0 bases to trimming and J lost 4 bases; unmatched junction nucleotides: 4. CDR1 and CDR2 (germline): SGHRS, YFSETQ. The length of the CDR3 is 16 residues.

The chain has TRBV5-1 and TRBJ2-7; D remains ambiguous. Germline CDR1 is SGHRS and CDR2 is YFSETQ. The CDR3 extends over 12 amino acids. Trimming cost V 7 bases and J 3 bases, with 11 bases left between them. The CDR3 nucleotides read TGCGCCAGCGGCGACAACGGCTACGAGCAGTACTTC. Translated: CASGDNGYEQYF. The variable domain in full, completed from reference TRBV5-1 and TRBJ2-7, reads KAGVTQTPRYLIKTRGQQVTLSCSPISGHRSVSWYQQTPGQGLQFLFEYFSETQRNKGNFPGRFSGRQFSNSRSEMNVSTLELGDSALYLCASGDNGYEQYFGPGTRLTVT.

The CDR3 DNA follows: TGTGCCAGCAGTTCGGTAGTCAATGAGCAGTTCTTC. Translated, it gives CASSSVVNEQFF. V is TRBV12-3 or TRBV12-4 and J is TRBJ2-1, with D hard to call. The CDR3 runs to 12 residues. V gave up 4 bases and J gave up 6 bases, with 7 bases separating them.

J is TRBJ2-1 and V is TRBV11-2, with 10 bases fitting TRBD1. CDR3 length equals 15 residues. Germline CDR1 is SGHAT and CDR2 is FQNNGV. Losses at the gene ends were 5 bases for V and 8 bases for J; bases not matched to a gene: 9. The CDR3 DNA sequence: TGTGCCAGCAGCATTCCGGGACAGGGGCTCTATGAGCAGTTCTTC. As protein: CASSIPGQGLYEQFF.

The chain is built from TRBV15 and TRBJ1-6, with D perhaps matching TRBD1 (6 bases). Per the germline V gene, CDR1 is LNHNV and CDR2 is YYDKDF (reference sequence). Trimming took 5 bases from V and 7 from J, leaving 15 bases between them. This CDR3 spans 15 amino acids. The CDR3 loop reads CATSRSGQGNSPLHF. In DNA, the CDR3 is TGTGCCACCAGCCGATCGGGACAAGGAAATTCACCCCTCCACTTT.

The chain combines TRBV29-1 with TRBJ1-1, with a possible D match to TRBD1 (5 bases). The V and J ends lost 1 base and 4 bases respectively, with 13 bases between them. Germline V gene data show CDR1 as SQVTM and CDR2 as ANQGSEA. This CDR3 comprises 14 residues. CDR3 residues: CSVEVLGPSTEAFF. The DNA of the CDR3 is TGCAGCGTTGAAGTTCTGGGGCCTAGCACTGAAGCTTTCTTT.

The genes are TRBV21-1 and TRBJ1-3; the table's TRBD1 call for D was not verified on the DNA. TRBV21-1 is listed as a pseudogene. The CDR3 is made up of 18 amino acids. The CDR3 DNA sequence: TGTGCCAGCACCAGCTTTCGGGCAGGGACATTATCTGGAAACACCATATATTTT. Protein sequence: CASTSFRAGTLSGNTIYF.

The V gene is TRBV6-5, the J gene TRBJ1-5; D is uncertain. This CDR3 comprises 14 residues. Germline loops: CDR1 MNHEY, CDR2 SVGAGI. V lost 6 bases and J 1 base, leaving 10 bases between the germline ends. The CDR3 nucleotides are TGTGCCAGCAGACCAGATTACAGCAATCAGCCCCAGCATTTT. Translated, it gives CASRPDYSNQPQHF.

The chain couples TRBV28 to TRBJ2-7; tentatively, D is TRBD1 (6 bases). CDR1 and CDR2 (germline): MDHEN, SYDVKM. The CDR3 extends over 16 amino acids. The V gene lost 3 bases and the J gene lost 2 bases, with 17 bases spanning the gap. CDR3 residues: CASSFGLTGPTYEQYF. The DNA for the CDR3 is TGTGCCAGCAGTTTTGGGCTAACAGGGCCAACCTACGAGCAGTACTTC.

This rearrangement joins TRBV3-1 (or the pseudogene TRBV3-2) to TRBJ2-2; no clear D gene. CDR1 is LGHDT, CDR2 YNNKEL, per germline (reference sequence). This CDR3 comprises 14 residues. With 1 base removed from V and 6 bases from J, the gap between germline ends came to 9 bases. This CDR3 reads CASSQVSGPGELFF. The CDR3 coding sequence is TGTGCCAGCAGCCAAGTCTCCGGGCCCGGGGAGCTGTTTTTT.

V gene TRBV6-6 combines with J gene TRBJ1-5, with D tentatively TRBD1 (5 bases). The CDR3 loop spans 16 amino acids. The germline CDR1 and CDR2 sequences are MNHNY and SVGAGI (reference sequence). The germline V and J ends were trimmed by 0 bases and 0 bases, with 9 bases remaining between them. The CDR3 DNA reads TGTGCCAGCAGTTACTCGCCAGGGCTTAGCAATCAGCCCCAGCATTTT. Translation gives CASSYSPGLSNQPQHF.

This chain connects TRBV28 to TRBJ1-4; perhaps TRBD1 as D (5 bases). V dropped 0 bases and J dropped 7 bases, with 12 bases sitting between them. This CDR3 has 15 amino acids. Germline V CDR1 and CDR2: MDHEN, SYDVKM. CDR3 sequence (DNA): TGTGCCAGCAGTTTATGGTCAGGGACGTTTGAAAAACTGTTTTTT. Protein: CASSLWSGTFEKLFF.

The chain couples TRBV3-1 (or the pseudogene TRBV3-2) to TRBJ1-1; no clear D gene. This CDR3 contains 14 residues. V was shortened by 2 bases and J by 4 bases, with 11 bases between the two germline ends. In germline, CDR1 is LGHDT, CDR2 YNNKEL (reference sequence). CDR3 loop: CASSQWREVTEAFF. The CDR3 coding sequence is TGTGCCAGCAGCCAATGGCGGGAGGTCACTGAAGCTTTCTTT.

The rearrangement links TRBV6-5 to TRBJ2-2; 7 positions agree with TRBD1. V was pared by 2 bases and J by 6 bases, with 9 bases of the junction left unmatched. The CDR3 length is 16 residues. Germline assignment: CDR1 MNHEY and CDR2 SVGAGI. The CDR3 sequence: CASSYVTGRFAGELFF. The CDR3 DNA is TGTGCCAGCAGTTACGTGACAGGGAGATTCGCCGGGGAGCTGTTTTTT.

The chain has TRBV6-2 or TRBV6-3 and TRBJ1-5; D unclear. Trimming removed 0 bases from V and 7 bases from J, with 13 bases in between. Germline-derived CDR1 and CDR2 are MNHEY and SVGEGT. The CDR3 is 15 amino acids. CDR3 sequence: CASSYSMRGGQPQHF. DNA of the CDR3: TGTGCCAGCAGTTACTCGATGCGGGGTGGCCAGCCCCAGCATTTT.

The chain carries TRBV6-5 and TRBJ1-5, with D unclear. The germline gives CDR1 MNHEY, CDR2 SVGAGI. Trimming cost V 4 bases and J 7 bases, with 11 bases left between them. The CDR3 loop spans 13 amino acids. The CDR3 protein is CASSSLRLQPQHF. The CDR3 nucleotides are TGTGCCAGCAGTTCCCTCCGCTTGCAGCCCCAGCATTTT.

This clone was counted once. J is TRBJ2-2 and V is TRBV20-1; tentatively, D is TRBD2 (6 bases). The germline V and J ends were trimmed by 3 bases and 4 bases, with 12 bases remaining between them. Germline assignment: CDR1 DFQATT and CDR2 SNEGSKA (reference sequence). The CDR3 consists of 14 residues. The CDR3 nucleotides are TGCAGTGCTAGTTACGGGAGTAGCACCGGGGAGCTGTTTTTT. Translating it yields CSASYGSSTGELFF.

The chain carries TRBV28 and TRBJ1-5; TRBD1 aligns across 7 bases. J lost 4 bases, V lost 8 bases, and 14 bases had no gene match. The V gene's germline CDR1 is MDHEN and CDR2 SYDVKM. The CDR3 is 16 residues long. For the CDR3, the DNA is TGTGCCAGCCATGCACCCGTGGGACAGAGTAATCAGCCCCAGCATTTT. Protein: CASHAPVGQSNQPQHF.

The chain has TRBV7-9 and TRBJ2-3; 7 nucleotides align to TRBD1. The germline V gene has CDR1 SEHNR and CDR2 FQNEAQ (reference sequence). This CDR3 is 14 amino acids long. The V gene end was trimmed by 8 bases and the J gene end by 4 bases; junction bases not matched to a gene: 9. The CDR3 DNA follows: TGTGCCAGCGGAAATACAGGGGTCCCAGATACGCAGTATTTT. Amino acids: CASGNTGVPDTQYF.

This clone appeared a single time. The gene calls are TRBV5-1 and TRBJ2-1; 12 bases are shared with TRBD2. The CDR3 totals 15 residues. V was pared by 2 bases and J by 8 bases, with 5 bases of the junction left unmatched. Germline CDR1 and CDR2: SGHRS and YFSETQ. CDR3: CASSFLAGGPDEQFF. In DNA, the CDR3 is TGCGCCAGCAGCTTCCTAGCGGGAGGGCCTGATGAGCAGTTCTTC.

V and J are TRBV10-3 and TRBJ1-1, with D unclear. CDR1 is ENHRY, CDR2 SYGVKD, per germline. Trimming took off 7 bases at V and 1 base at J, with 10 bases between the two ends. This CDR3 contains 13 residues. In nucleotides, the CDR3 is TGTGCCATCACAGACGGATCGAACACTGAAGCTTTCTTT. Translation: CAITDGSNTEAFF.

The chain links TRBV10-3 to TRBJ1-2; weak D call: TRBD1 (6 bases). Germline V CDR1 and CDR2: ENHRY, SYGVKD. The CDR3 is made up of 13 amino acids. V lost 3 bases, J lost 2 bases, and 7 bases lay in between. Here the CDR3 DNA reads TGTGCCATCAGTGAAGGGGGAAACTATGGCTACACCTTC. Its protein product is CAISEGGNYGYTF.

This clone occurred once. V gene TRBV7-3 combines with J gene TRBJ1-5; 7 nucleotides align to TRBD1. The V gene's germline CDR1 is SGHTA and CDR2 FQGTGA. The CDR3 totals 13 residues. V shed 5 bases and J 4 bases; nucleotides not matched to a gene: 2. The CDR3 spells CASSQDRNQPQHF. The CDR3 DNA reads TGTGCCAGCAGCCAGGACAGGAATCAGCCCCAGCATTTT.

The CDR3 DNA is TGTGCCACCAGCAGTAACTATGGCTACACCTTC. This codes for CATSSNYGYTF. This chain connects TRBV15 to TRBJ1-2; D not certain. Between the trimmed V and J ends, which lost 3 bases and 1 base, there was a span of 0 bases. Germline V gene data show CDR1 as LNHNV and CDR2 as YYDKDF (reference sequence). The CDR3 is made up of 11 amino acids.

The V gene is TRBV11-2, the J gene TRBJ1-5; no reliable D call. The CDR3 runs to 12 residues. CDR1 and CDR2 (germline): SGHAT, FQNNGV. Trimming took off 3 bases at V and 8 bases at J, with 8 bases between the two ends. The chain's CDR3 is CASSFHGEPQHF. The CDR3 DNA reads as TGTGCCAGCAGCTTCCACGGGGAGCCCCAGCATTTT.

For the CDR3, the DNA is TGTGCCAGCAGTTTGCTCCTGGGGGGGCGAATTCCAACAGATACGCAGTATTTT. Encoded protein: CASSLLLGGRIPTDTQYF. The chain has TRBV27 and TRBJ2-3; D might be TRBD2 (7 bases). The V and J ends lost 3 bases and 3 bases respectively, with 22 bases between them. CDR1 and CDR2 (germline): MNHEY, SMNVEV (reference sequence). CDR3 length: 18 residues.

J is TRBJ2-7 and V is TRBV29-1; the D is unclear. This CDR3 is built from 12 residues. The germline CDR1 and CDR2 sequences are SQVTM and ANQGSEA. The V and J ends lost 1 base and 2 bases respectively, with 6 bases between them. CDR3 in DNA: TGCAGCGTTGAAGGGCAGACCTACGAGCAGTACTTC. Translated, it gives CSVEGQTYEQYF.

This rearrangement joins TRBV5-8 to TRBJ2-7; 7 bases align to TRBD1. J was trimmed by 5 bases and V by 2 bases; bases with no gene match: 10. The CDR3 runs to 15 residues. Germline loops: CDR1 SGHTS, CDR2 YDEGEE. The CDR3 here is CASSFDPDRDHEQYF. The CDR3 DNA follows: TGTGCCAGCAGCTTCGACCCTGACAGGGACCACGAGCAGTACTTC. Drawing the rest from reference TRBV5-8 and TRBJ2-7, the complete variable domain is EAGVTQSPTHLIKTRGQQATLRCSPISGHTSVYWYQQALGLGLQFLLWYDEGEERNRGNFPPRFSGRQFPNYSSELNVNALELEDSALYLCASSFDPDRDHEQYFGPGTRLTVT.

This clone was detected a few times. This sequence joins TRBV28 and TRBJ1-2; the D gene is possibly TRBD1 (6 bases). The CDR3 has 14 residues. From germline, CDR1 is MDHEN and CDR2 SYDVKM. The V gene lost 3 bases and the J gene lost 8 bases, with 16 bases spanning the gap. The CDR3 loop reads CASSLGRGSGGYTF. In DNA form, the CDR3 reads TGTGCCAGCAGTTTGGGAAGGGGGTCGGGAGGCTACACCTTC.

The V call is TRBV4-3, the J call TRBJ2-5; the D gene is possibly TRBD2 (6 bases). The CDR3 runs to 14 residues. Germline values: CDR1 LGHNA, CDR2 YSLEER. Trimming left V 0 bases short and J 5 bases short, with 10 bases between. For the CDR3, the DNA is TGCGCCAGCAGCCAAGATAGTGGGGGGGAGACCCAGTACTTC. It specifies CASSQDSGGETQYF.